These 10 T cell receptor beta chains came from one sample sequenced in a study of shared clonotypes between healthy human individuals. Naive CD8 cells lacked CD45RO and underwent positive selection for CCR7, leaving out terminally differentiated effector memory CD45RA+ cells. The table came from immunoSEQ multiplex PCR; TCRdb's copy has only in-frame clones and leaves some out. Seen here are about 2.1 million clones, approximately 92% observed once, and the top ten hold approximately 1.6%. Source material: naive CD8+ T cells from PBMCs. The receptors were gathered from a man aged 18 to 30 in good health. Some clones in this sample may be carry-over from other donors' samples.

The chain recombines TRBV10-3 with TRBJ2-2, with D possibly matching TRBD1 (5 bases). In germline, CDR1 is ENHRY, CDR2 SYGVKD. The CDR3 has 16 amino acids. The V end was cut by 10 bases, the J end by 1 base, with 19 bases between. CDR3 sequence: CATRQTITKNTGELFF. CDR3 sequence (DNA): TGTGCCACACGACAGACCATAACTAAGAACACCGGGGAGCTGTTTTTT.

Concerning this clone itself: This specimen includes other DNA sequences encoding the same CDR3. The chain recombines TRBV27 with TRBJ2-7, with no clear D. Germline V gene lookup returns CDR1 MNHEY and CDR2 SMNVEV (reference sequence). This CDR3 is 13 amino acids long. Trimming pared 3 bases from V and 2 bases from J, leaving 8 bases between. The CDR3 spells CASSLRQTYEQYF. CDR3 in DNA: TGTGCCAGCAGTTTGAGGCAGACCTACGAGCAGTACTTC.

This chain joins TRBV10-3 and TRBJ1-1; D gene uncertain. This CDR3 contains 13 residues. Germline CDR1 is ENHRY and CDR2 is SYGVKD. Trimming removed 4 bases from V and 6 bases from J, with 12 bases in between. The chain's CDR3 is CAISGWGRPEAFF. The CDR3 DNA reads TGTGCCATCAGTGGGTGGGGAAGGCCTGAAGCTTTCTTT.

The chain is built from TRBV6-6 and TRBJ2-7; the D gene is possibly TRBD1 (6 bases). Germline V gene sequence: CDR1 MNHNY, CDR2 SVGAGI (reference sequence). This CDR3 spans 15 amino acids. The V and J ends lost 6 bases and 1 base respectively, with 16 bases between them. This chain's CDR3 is CASRSRFGQSYEQYF. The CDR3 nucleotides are TGTGCCAGCAGATCCCGGTTCGGACAGTCCTACGAGCAGTACTTC.

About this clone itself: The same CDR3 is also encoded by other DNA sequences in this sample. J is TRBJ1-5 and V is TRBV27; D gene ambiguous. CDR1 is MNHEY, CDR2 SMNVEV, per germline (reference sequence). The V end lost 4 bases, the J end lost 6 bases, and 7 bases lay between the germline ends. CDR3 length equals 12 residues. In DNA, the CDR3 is TGTGCCAGCAGTTCATCGGGTCAGCCCCAGCATTTT. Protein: CASSSSGQPQHF.

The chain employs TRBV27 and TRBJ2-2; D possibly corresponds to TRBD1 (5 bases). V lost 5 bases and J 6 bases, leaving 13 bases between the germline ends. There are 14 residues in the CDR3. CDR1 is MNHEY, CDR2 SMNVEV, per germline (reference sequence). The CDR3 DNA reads TGTGCCAGCAGTACCTTAAGGGGCGCCGGGGAGCTGTTTTTT. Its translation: CASSTLRGAGELFF.

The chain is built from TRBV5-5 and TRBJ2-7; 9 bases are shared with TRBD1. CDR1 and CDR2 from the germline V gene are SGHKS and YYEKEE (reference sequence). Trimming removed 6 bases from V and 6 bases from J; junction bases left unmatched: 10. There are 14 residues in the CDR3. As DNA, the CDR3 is TGTGCCAGCACCCCGGGACAGGGTATCGGCGAGCAGTACTTC. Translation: CASTPGQGIGEQYF.

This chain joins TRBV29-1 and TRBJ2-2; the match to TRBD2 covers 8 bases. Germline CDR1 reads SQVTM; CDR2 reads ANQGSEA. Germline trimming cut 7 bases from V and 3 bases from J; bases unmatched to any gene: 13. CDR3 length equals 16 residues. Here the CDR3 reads CSARPRGGRDTGELFF. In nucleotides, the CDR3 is TGCAGCGCCCGACCTCGGGGGGGGCGGGACACCGGGGAGCTGTTTTTT.

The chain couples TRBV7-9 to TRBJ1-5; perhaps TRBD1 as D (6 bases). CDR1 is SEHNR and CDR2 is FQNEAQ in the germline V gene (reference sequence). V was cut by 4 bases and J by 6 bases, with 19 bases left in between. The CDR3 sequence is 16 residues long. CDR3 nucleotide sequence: TGTGCCAGCAGCTCCAGTGGACAGTCTATCCTTCAGCCCCAGCATTTT. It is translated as CASSSSGQSILQPQHF. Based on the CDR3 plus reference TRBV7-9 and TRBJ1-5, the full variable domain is DTGVSQNPRHKITKRGQNVTFRCDPISEHNRLYWYRQTLGQGPEFLTYFQNEAQLEKSRLLSDRFSAERPKGSFSTLEIQRTEQGDSAMYLCASSSSGQSILQPQHFGDGTRLSIL.

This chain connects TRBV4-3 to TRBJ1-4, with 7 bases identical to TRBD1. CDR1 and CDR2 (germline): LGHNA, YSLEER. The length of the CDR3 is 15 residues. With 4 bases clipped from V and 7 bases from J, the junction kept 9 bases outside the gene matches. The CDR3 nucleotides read TGCGCCAGCAGCCGAGAACAGGGGTTCGCTGAAAAACTGTTTTTT. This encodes CASSREQGFAEKLFF.